Below, 8 T cell receptor beta chains from the same sample are listed, as sequenced in a study of glioma-infiltrating T cells after dendritic cell vaccination. Time point reported: after dendritic cell vaccination, including at tumor progression/relapse. Libraries were prepared by immunoSEQ multiplex PCR; TCRdb keeps only in-frame clonotypes and omits some of them. The data show roughly 60,000 clones, with around nine tenths seen just once and 11% held by the top ten. The source material was blood, sampled after dendritic cell vaccination. These receptors all stem from a human donor with glioblastoma.

The chain recombines TRBV5-6 with TRBJ2-5; no clear D gene. The length of the CDR3 is 11 residues. V lost 3 bases to trimming and J lost 5 bases, with 5 bases between them. From germline, CDR1 is SGHDT and CDR2 YYEEEE. The CDR3 nucleotides are TGTGCCAGCAGCTCCATTGAGACCCAGTACTTC. Protein product: CASSSIETQYF.

The chain uses TRBV27 and TRBJ1-2; 7 bases agree with TRBD1. V lost 4 bases to trimming and J lost 4 bases; unmatched junction nucleotides: 9. The V gene's germline CDR1 is MNHEY and CDR2 SMNVEV (reference sequence). The CDR3 covers 15 residues. The CDR3 reads CASSSRQGGIYGYTF. CDR3 DNA sequence: TGTGCCAGCAGTTCGCGACAGGGTGGAATCTATGGCTACACCTTC.

This clone is a singleton in its sample. The chain joins TRBV2 to TRBJ1-2, with D perhaps matching TRBD1 (5 bases). CDR3 length: 17 amino acids. Looked up from germline, CDR1 is SNHLY and CDR2 is FYNNEI. Between the trimmed V and J ends, which lost 1 base and 3 bases, there was a span of 18 bases. CDR3 nucleotides: TGTGCCAGCAGTGAAGTTAGGCTCTTATGGGGGGACTATGGCTACACCTTC. Protein: CASSEVRLLWGDYGYTF.

This chain joins TRBV6-5 and TRBJ2-7, with a tentative D call TRBD1 (6 bases). There are 15 residues in the CDR3. The V gene's germline CDR1 is MNHEY and CDR2 SVGAGI. Between the trimmed V and J ends, which lost 2 bases and 9 bases, there was a span of 20 bases. Here the CDR3 DNA reads TGTGCCAGCAGTTACGAGGGACAATCCCTCGCGCGGCAGTACTTC. Protein sequence: CASSYEGQSLARQYF.

This chain links TRBV11-3 with TRBJ1-2; a weak D match, TRBD1 (6 bases). CDR3 length: 13 amino acids. Trimming left V 2 bases short and J 7 bases short, with 11 bases between. Germline lookup yields CDR1 SGHNT and CDR2 YENEEA. CDR3 amino acids: CASSLTVGGGYTF. The CDR3 region has the DNA TGTGCCAGCAGCTTAACCGTAGGGGGTGGCTACACCTTC.

This clone came up once. The chain is built from TRBV11-3 and TRBJ2-7; 8 positions match TRBD1. CDR3 size: 15 residues. CDR1 is SGHNT and CDR2 is YENEEA in the germline V gene. V gave up 0 bases and J gave up 4 bases; unmatched junction bases: 5. Here the CDR3 DNA reads TGTGCCAGCAGCTTAGATTCCGGGACAGGTTACGAGCAGTACTTC. The encoded protein is CASSLDSGTGYEQYF.

The V gene is TRBV5-1, the J gene TRBJ1-4, with TRBD1 as a possible D gene (6 bases). The germline V gene encodes CDR1 SGHRS and CDR2 YFSETQ. V was shortened by 0 bases and J by 6 bases, with 12 bases between the two germline ends. The CDR3 runs 15 residues. CDR3 in amino acids: CASSLGGGLDEKLFF. CDR3 DNA: TGCGCCAGCAGCTTGGGTGGGGGCTTAGATGAAAAACTGTTTTTT.

There are a few counts of this clone. The J gene is TRBJ2-3, the V gene TRBV19; a possible D gene is TRBD2 (6 bases). Germline V CDR1 and CDR2: LNHDA, SQIVND (reference sequence). This CDR3 spans 15 amino acids. Trimming shortened V by 5 bases and J by 1 base, and 13 bases separated the two germline ends. The CDR3 coding sequence is TGTGCCAGTAGTGGGGACTCGTATGGCACAGATACGCAGTATTTT. Translated: CASSGDSYGTDTQYF.